Below, 8 T cell receptor beta chains from the same sample are listed, as sequenced in a study of blood T cells in healthy people across ages. Combining a sample-barcoded 5' primer with a J-beta primer mix, a second PCR ran for about 7 to 12 cycles. TCRdb itself ran the 5' RACE reads through MiXCR, one entry per CDR3 protein. The table includes roughly 800,000 distinct CDR3 sequences, 58% detected once. Input material: blood. Receptors originate from a man in his thirties or forties in good health.

The sample holds a few counts of this clonotype. The chain joins TRBV28 to TRBJ2-1; TRBD2 aligns across 7 bases. The CDR3 totals 15 residues. V lost 1 base and J lost 7; bases outside the gene matches: 7. The germline V gene encodes CDR1 MDHEN and CDR2 SYDVKM. The CDR3: CASSLLKLAPNEQFF. CDR3 in DNA: TGTGCCAGCAGTTTATTGAAACTAGCGCCAAATGAGCAGTTCTTC. The full variable domain, in which reference TRBV28 and TRBJ2-1 provide the parts outside the CDR3, is DVKVTQSSRYLVKRTGEKVFLECVQDMDHENMFWYRQDPGLGLRLIYFSYDVKMKEKGDIPEGYSVSREKKERFSLILESASTNQTSMYLCASSLLKLAPNEQFFGPGTRLTVL.

This clonotype was observed a handful of times. This chain connects TRBV4-1 to TRBJ2-6; 9 bases line up with TRBD2. Unmatched junction bases numbered 3, after V lost 0 bases and J lost 0 bases. Germline CDR1 is MGHRA and CDR2 is YSYEKL. The CDR3 spans 18 residues. CDR3 residues: CASSQDQRGVSGANVLTF. CDR3 coding DNA: TGCGCCAGCAGCCAAGATCAGCGGGGGGTCTCTGGGGCCAACGTCCTGACTTTC.

This clonotype was seen just once. This chain links TRBV7-2 with TRBJ1-6; weak D call: TRBD1 (6 bases). CDR1 is SGHTA, CDR2 FQGNSA, per germline. The CDR3 has 14 residues. V was shortened by 4 bases and J by 10 bases, with 14 bases between the two germline ends. The CDR3 region has the DNA TGTGCCAGCAGCTCAGGGGCCTCAGGGTCACCCCTCCACTTT. Translated: CASSSGASGSPLHF.

This clonotype appeared a few times. This rearrangement joins TRBV20-1 to TRBJ2-3, with D perhaps given as TRBD1 or TRBD2 (5 bases each). V was shortened by 3 bases and J by 2 bases, with 9 bases between the two germline ends. From germline, CDR1 is DFQATT and CDR2 SNEGSKA (reference sequence). The CDR3 contains 13 residues. CDR3 sequence reads: CSASPGATDTQYF. As DNA, the CDR3 is TGCAGTGCTAGTCCCGGGGCCACAGATACGCAGTATTTT.

This clonotype was seen a single time. The chain has TRBV6-1 and TRBJ2-1; D remains ambiguous. The CDR3 is made up of 12 amino acids. The germline V gene has CDR1 MNHNS and CDR2 SASEGT. Trimming took off 2 bases at V and 6 bases at J, with 5 bases between the two ends. CDR3 nucleotide sequence: TGTGCCAGCAGTGAATACCCCAATGAGCAGTTCTTC. It specifies CASSEYPNEQFF.

The chain joins TRBV2 to TRBJ1-2; D gene uncertain. The V gene lost 2 bases and the J gene lost 4 bases, with 20 bases spanning the gap. Germline lookup yields CDR1 SNHLY and CDR2 FYNNEI. The CDR3 has 17 amino acids. The CDR3 sequence: CASSETYFGTVSYGYTF. CDR3 nucleotides: TGTGCCAGCAGTGAAACCTACTTCGGAACGGTCTCCTATGGCTACACCTTC.

The V call is TRBV5-1, the J call TRBJ2-1; perhaps TRBD2 as D (5 bases). The V end was cut by 4 bases, the J end by 5 bases, with 10 bases between. This CDR3 spans 13 amino acids. Per the germline V gene, CDR1 is SGHRS and CDR2 is YFSETQ. CDR3: CASSGSGNNEQFF. The CDR3 DNA follows: TGCGCCAGCAGCGGGAGTGGGAACAATGAGCAGTTCTTC.

The V gene is TRBV28, the J gene TRBJ2-5; TRBD1 matches 7 bases. V dropped 9 bases and J dropped 3; count of bases not matched to a gene: 4. CDR1 is MDHEN, CDR2 SYDVKM, per germline. CDR3 length: 12 residues. This CDR3 reads CARGTAKETQYF. Written as DNA, the CDR3 is TGTGCCAGGGGGACAGCCAAAGAGACCCAGTACTTC.